This T cell receptor beta chain derives from a study of blood T cell repertoires in COVID-19. Profiled with immunoSEQ multiplex PCR; TCRdb holds only in-frame clones, not every one. Of approximately 200,000 clones detected, around nine tenths appear once; the ten largest clones hold approximately 6%. The CDR3 has 12 amino acids. Germline V gene lookup returns CDR1 MNHEY and CDR2 SVGAGI. V was clipped by 6 bases and J by 6 bases, with 12 bases between them. The V call is TRBV6-5, the J call TRBJ2-7, with D uncertain. The clonotype was recovered from a man in his 60s who had recovered from COVID-19. Input material: peripheral blood. The CDR3 sequence: CASRWQYSEQYF. The DNA for the CDR3 is TGTGCCAGCAGATGGCAGTATTCCGAGCAGTACTTC.